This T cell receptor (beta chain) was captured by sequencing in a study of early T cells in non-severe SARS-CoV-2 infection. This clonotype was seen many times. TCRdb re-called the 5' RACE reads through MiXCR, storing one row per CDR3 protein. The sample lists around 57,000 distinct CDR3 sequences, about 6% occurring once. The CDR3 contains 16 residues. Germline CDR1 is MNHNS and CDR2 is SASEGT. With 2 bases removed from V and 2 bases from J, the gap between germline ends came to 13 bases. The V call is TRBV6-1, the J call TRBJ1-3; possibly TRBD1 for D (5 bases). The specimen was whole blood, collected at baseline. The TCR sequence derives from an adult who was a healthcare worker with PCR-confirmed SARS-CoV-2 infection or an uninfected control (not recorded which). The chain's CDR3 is CASSESGVGAGNTIYF. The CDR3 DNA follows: TGTGCCAGCAGTGAATCGGGGGTAGGGGCTGGAAACACCATATATTTT.